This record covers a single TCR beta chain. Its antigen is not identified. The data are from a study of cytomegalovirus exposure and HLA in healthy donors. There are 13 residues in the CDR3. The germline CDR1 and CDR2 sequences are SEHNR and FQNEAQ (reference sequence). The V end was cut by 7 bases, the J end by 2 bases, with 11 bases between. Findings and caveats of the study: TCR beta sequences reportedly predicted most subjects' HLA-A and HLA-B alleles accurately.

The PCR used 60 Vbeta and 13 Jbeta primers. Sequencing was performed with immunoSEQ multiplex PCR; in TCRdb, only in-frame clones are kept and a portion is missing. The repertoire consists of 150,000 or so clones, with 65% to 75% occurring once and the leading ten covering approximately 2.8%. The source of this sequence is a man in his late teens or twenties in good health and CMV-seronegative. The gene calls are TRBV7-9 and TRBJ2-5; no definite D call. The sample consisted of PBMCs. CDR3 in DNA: TGTGCCAGCAACGAGGTACATCAAGAGACCCAGTACTTC. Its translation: CASNEVHQETQYF.